These 32 T cell receptor beta chains share one sample of origin, sequenced in a study of blood T cell repertoires in COVID-19 (TCRdb year 2020). The library was built by means of the immunoSEQ multiplex PCR assay. As stored in TCRdb, this immuneACCESS dataset retains in-frame rearrangements with V and J assigned. A fraction of the clones does not appear; measured against another copy, unresolved V genes explain less than half of the discrepancy, and the remainder lacks a known reason. Across this sample there are some 50,000 clones, with 84% seen only once. The ten largest clones add up to 2% to 3% of the sample. Input material: peripheral blood. The receptors here all came from a man aged 45-60 years with acute or convalescent COVID-19.

J is TRBJ2-3 and V is TRBV24-1, with 8 bases identical to TRBD1. Germline trimming cut 2 bases from V and 4 bases from J; bases unmatched to any gene: 7. This CDR3 contains 16 residues. The germline V gene encodes CDR1 KGHDR and CDR2 SFDVKD. The CDR3 nucleotides read TGTGCCACCAGTGATTACCGACGACAGGGGTCAGATACGCAGTATTTT. Encoded protein: CATSDYRRQGSDTQYF.

The chain is built from TRBV19 and TRBJ2-1; 7 positions match TRBD1. The V segment lost 11 bases and the J segment 2 bases; nucleotides outside the gene matches: 3. The CDR3 loop spans 12 amino acids. In germline, CDR1 is LNHDA, CDR2 SQIVND (reference sequence). The CDR3 sequence: CAPDRTYNEQFF. As DNA, the CDR3 is TGTGCCCCGGACAGGACCTACAATGAGCAGTTCTTC.

The chain recombines TRBV15 with TRBJ1-5, with 7 nucleotides matching TRBD1. V dropped 0 bases and J dropped 9; count of bases not matched to a gene: 8. In germline, CDR1 is LNHNV, CDR2 YYDKDF (reference sequence). CDR3 length: 15 residues. This CDR3 is CATSRDRQGEMPQHF. The CDR3 DNA reads TGTGCCACCAGCAGAGATAGACAGGGAGAGATGCCCCAGCATTTT.

Judged by abundance, this clone is medium-sized. This rearrangement joins TRBV30 to TRBJ1-6; TRBD1 matches 7 bases. The CDR3 is 16 residues long. Looked up from germline, CDR1 is GTSNPN and CDR2 is SVGIG (reference sequence). The V segment lost 2 bases and the J segment 9 bases; nucleotides outside the gene matches: 13. Here the CDR3 reads CAWSPPDRVESSPLHF. The CDR3 DNA is TGTGCCTGGAGTCCCCCCGACAGGGTTGAAAGTTCACCCCTCCACTTT.

V is TRBV4-1 and J is TRBJ2-1; 12 nucleotides line up with TRBD2. Germline values: CDR1 MGHRA, CDR2 YSYEKL. V was clipped by 2 bases and J by 15 bases; unmatched bases: 5. This CDR3 is built from 13 residues. The CDR3 DNA reads TGCGCCAGCAGCCAACTAGCGGGGGGGCGTAGGTTCTTC. It encodes CASSQLAGGRRFF.

The chain is built from TRBV20-1 and TRBJ2-7; maybe TRBD1 (5 bases). Looked up from germline, CDR1 is DFQATT and CDR2 is SNEGSKA (reference sequence). The CDR3 extends over 11 amino acids. The germline V and J ends were trimmed by 7 bases and 3 bases, with 10 bases remaining between them. CDR3 bases: TGCAGTGGACAGAACTTCTACGAGCAGTACTTC. Amino acid sequence: CSGQNFYEQYF.

The genes are TRBV15 and TRBJ2-1; the D gene is possibly TRBD1 (6 bases). Germline V CDR1 and CDR2: LNHNV, YYDKDF (reference sequence). The length of the CDR3 is 15 residues. Trimming cost V 3 bases and J 5 bases, with 14 bases left between them. This chain's CDR3 is CATSSRGYNDNEQFF. CDR3 nucleotide sequence: TGTGCCACCAGCAGCAGGGGTTACAATGACAATGAGCAGTTCTTC.

The genes are TRBV19 and TRBJ1-2; unclear D gene. Germline V lookup: CDR1 LNHDA, CDR2 SQIVND (reference sequence). Trimming removed 6 bases from V and 5 bases from J, with 4 bases in between. CDR3 length equals 10 residues. CDR3 DNA: TGTGCCAGTAGCTCGTATGGCTACACCTTC. It is translated as CASSSYGYTF.

The chain joins TRBV6-5 to TRBJ1-5; D unresolved. The length of the CDR3 is 15 residues. Germline-derived CDR1 and CDR2 are MNHEY and SVGAGI. Trimming stripped 2 bases from V and 0 bases from J, with 8 bases between. The CDR3 here is CASSYAANSNQPQHF. The CDR3 DNA sequence: TGTGCCAGCAGTTACGCGGCAAATAGCAATCAGCCCCAGCATTTT.

The J gene is TRBJ1-1, the V gene TRBV7-3; 7 positions match TRBD1. The germline V gene encodes CDR1 SGHTA and CDR2 FQGTGA. CDR3 length equals 15 residues. Unmatched junction bases numbered 7, after V lost 5 bases and J lost 1 base. The CDR3 sequence is CASSPLTGKNTEAFF. The CDR3 DNA reads TGTGCCAGCAGCCCCTTGACAGGGAAGAACACTGAAGCTTTCTTT.

This clone showed up just a few times. The chain links TRBV6-1 to TRBJ1-3, with D possibly being TRBD1 (5 bases). Trimming stripped 1 base from V and 2 bases from J, with 12 bases between. The germline CDR1 and CDR2 sequences are MNHNS and SASEGT. CDR3 size: 16 residues. The CDR3 is CASSEGTGLPGNTIYF. As DNA, the CDR3 is TGTGCCAGCAGTGAAGGAACAGGCTTGCCTGGAAACACCATATATTTT.

The chain is built from TRBV2 and TRBJ2-1, with 9 bases that match TRBD2. Germline CDR1 SNHLY, CDR2 FYNNEI. V was clipped by 8 bases and J by 1 base; unmatched bases: 3. CDR3 length equals 14 residues. The CDR3 sequence is CASRSGGSYNEQFF. CDR3 bases: TGTGCCAGCCGTAGCGGGGGATCCTACAATGAGCAGTTCTTC.

The V and J genes are TRBV3-1 (or the pseudogene TRBV3-2) and TRBJ2-7; D is undetermined. The germline V and J ends were trimmed by 4 bases and 4 bases, with 11 bases remaining between them. The CDR3 is made up of 13 amino acids. CDR1 LGHDT and CDR2 YNNKEL come from the germline V gene (reference sequence). CDR3: CASSPLGAYEQYF. CDR3 nucleotide sequence: TGTGCCAGCAGCCCCCTTGGAGCGTACGAGCAGTACTTC.

The DNA for the CDR3 is TGTGCCAGCAGCTTAGTTCCAAACGAGCAGTACTTC. It specifies CASSLVPNEQYF. The chain uses TRBV7-9 and TRBJ2-7; D remains ambiguous. V was pared by 1 base and J by 5 bases, with 6 bases between. This CDR3 contains 12 residues. In germline, CDR1 is SEHNR, CDR2 FQNEAQ (reference sequence).

This clone has only one observation. The rearrangement uses TRBV7-3 and TRBJ2-1; 9 bases map to TRBD2. The CDR3 is 16 residues long. Germline V gives CDR1 SGHTA, CDR2 FQGTGA. Germline trimming cut 5 bases from V and 9 bases from J; bases unmatched to any gene: 14. The CDR3 loop reads CASSPLTGLAVTEQFF. CDR3 DNA sequence: TGTGCCAGCAGCCCCCTTACGGGACTAGCCGTTACTGAGCAGTTCTTC.

This chain connects TRBV7-9 to TRBJ1-2, with 8 bases aligning to TRBD1. Germline values: CDR1 SEHNR, CDR2 FQNEAQ (reference sequence). CDR3 length: 15 residues. Trimming at V came to 1 base and at J to 2 bases, leaving 3 bases not matched to a gene. This CDR3 reads CASSLGQGANYGYTF. Written as DNA, the CDR3 is TGTGCCAGCAGCTTAGGGCAGGGGGCGAACTATGGCTACACCTTC.

In the case of this clone: The junction differs from germline at one of its ends, possibly a read error. J is TRBJ2-3 and V is TRBV7-7, with a tentative D call TRBD1 (6 bases). Germline V gene lookup returns CDR1 SSHAT and CDR2 FNYEAQ (reference sequence). The CDR3 length is 15 residues. The CDR3 DNA reads TGTGCTAGCAGCTTAGGGCGACAGGGCACAGATACGCAGTATTTT. It translates to CASSLGRQGTDTQYF.

The V gene is TRBV5-4, the J gene TRBJ1-6, with 7 bases aligning to TRBD1. In germline, CDR1 is SGHNT, CDR2 YYREEE (reference sequence). J lost 9 bases, V lost 0 bases, and 12 bases had no gene match. This CDR3 has 17 amino acids. The chain's CDR3 is CASSLDFGGQGGSPLHF. The CDR3 nucleotides read TGTGCCAGCAGCTTGGATTTTGGAGGCCAGGGGGGTTCACCCCTCCACTTT. The full variable domain, in which reference TRBV5-4 and TRBJ1-6 provide the parts outside the CDR3, is ETGVTQSPTHLIKTRGQQVTLRCSSQSGHNTVSWYQQALGQGPQFIFQYYREEENGRGNFPPRFSGLQFPNYSSELNVNALELDDSALYLCASSLDFGGQGGSPLHFGNGTRLTVT.

The V call is TRBV6-1, the J call TRBJ2-7; weak D call: TRBD2 (6 bases). V dropped 1 base and J dropped 7 bases, with 11 bases sitting between them. This CDR3 is built from 13 residues. Per the germline V gene, CDR1 is MNHNS and CDR2 is SASEGT. Here the CDR3 DNA reads TGTGCCAGCAGTGAAGGGCCAGGGAGGGAGCAGTACTTC. Translation: CASSEGPGREQYF.

The rearrangement links TRBV20-1 to TRBJ2-5, with 8 bases that match TRBD2. Germline-derived CDR1 and CDR2 are DFQATT and SNEGSKA (reference sequence). The CDR3 length is 13 residues. V gave up 3 bases and J gave up 1 base; unmatched junction bases: 1. CDR3 bases: TGCAGTGCTAGTAGCGGGGTCCAAGAGACCCAGTACTTC. This gives the protein CSASSGVQETQYF.

The J gene is TRBJ2-1, the V gene TRBV6-5; TRBD2 matches 14 bases. J was trimmed by 5 bases and V by 6 bases; bases with no gene match: 3. The CDR3 totals 15 residues. Per germline, CDR1 MNHEY and CDR2 SVGAGI. CDR3 in amino acids: CASSRLAGGNNEQFF. In DNA, the CDR3 is TGTGCCAGCAGCCGACTAGCGGGAGGGAACAATGAGCAGTTCTTC.

DNA of the CDR3: TGTGCCAGCAGCCTCGGGGGGGACACTGAAGCTTTCTTT. Translation gives CASSLGGDTEAFF. The rearrangement links TRBV3-1 (or the pseudogene TRBV3-2) to TRBJ1-1; tentative D call: TRBD1 (5 bases). V lost 4 bases and J 3 bases, leaving 9 bases between the germline ends. The CDR3 runs 13 residues. Looked up from germline, CDR1 is LGHDT and CDR2 is YNNKEL (reference sequence).

The V gene is TRBV3-1 (or the pseudogene TRBV3-2), the J gene TRBJ1-3, with D hard to call. Trimming took 1 base from V and 0 from J, leaving 7 bases between them. This CDR3 comprises 15 residues. Germline CDR1 is LGHDT and CDR2 is YNNKEL (reference sequence). The CDR3 sequence is CASSQVVRSGNTIYF. The CDR3 DNA reads as TGTGCCAGCAGCCAAGTAGTTCGCTCTGGAAACACCATATATTTT.

The CDR3 reads CASSAREQLNTGELFF. For the CDR3, the DNA is TGTGCCAGCAGCGCCCGGGAGCAGCTGAACACCGGGGAGCTGTTTTTT. The V and J genes are TRBV7-9 and TRBJ2-2; D may be TRBD2 (6 bases). Germline CDR1 and CDR2: SEHNR and FQNEAQ (reference sequence). The CDR3 consists of 16 residues. Trimming removed 5 bases from V and 1 base from J, with 14 bases in between.

V gene TRBV27 combines with J gene TRBJ2-5; 8 bases align to TRBD2. J gave up 1 base and V 8 bases, and 6 bases lay outside the gene matches. Germline CDR1 MNHEY, CDR2 SMNVEV (reference sequence). The length of the CDR3 is 14 residues. CDR3 region: CASWREASQETQYF. The CDR3 nucleotides read TGTGCCAGCTGGCGGGAGGCTTCCCAAGAGACCCAGTACTTC.

The gene calls are TRBV3-1 (or the pseudogene TRBV3-2) and TRBJ1-1; D possibly corresponds to TRBD1 (5 bases). This CDR3 contains 15 residues. The V end was cut by 7 bases, the J end by 1 base, with 16 bases between. Germline values: CDR1 LGHDT, CDR2 YNNKEL (reference sequence). This CDR3 reads CASTDLTARNTEAFF. In DNA, the CDR3 is TGTGCCAGCACCGACCTGACAGCCAGGAACACTGAAGCTTTCTTT.

The chain joins TRBV6-1 to TRBJ1-5, with 7 bases fitting TRBD1. Unmatched junction bases numbered 15, after V lost 4 bases and J lost 0 bases. The CDR3 runs to 19 residues. Per the germline V gene, CDR1 is MNHNS and CDR2 is SASEGT. CDR3 sequence: CASSGTGTIPFYSNQPQHF. The CDR3 nucleotides read TGTGCCAGCAGTGGGACAGGAACCATTCCCTTTTATAGCAATCAGCCCCAGCATTTT.

J is TRBJ1-5 and V is TRBV4-1; D not certain. The V end lost 1 base, the J end lost 5 bases, and 6 bases lay between the germline ends. CDR3 length: 13 amino acids. Germline CDR1 and CDR2: MGHRA and YSYEKL. The DNA for the CDR3 is TGCGCCAGCAGCCAAGCCCAGGATCAGCCCCAGCATTTT. It yields the protein CASSQAQDQPQHF.

The chain couples TRBV14 to TRBJ2-7, with D possibly matching TRBD2 (6 bases). Trimming pared 1 base from V and 2 bases from J, leaving 12 bases between. Germline V lookup: CDR1 SGHDN, CDR2 FVKESK. The CDR3 is made up of 15 amino acids. CDR3 in DNA: TGTGCCAGCAGCCAAGGACTGGACTATGCCTACGAGCAGTACTTC. It yields the protein CASSQGLDYAYEQYF.

The rearrangement links TRBV19 to TRBJ1-5; 7 bases map to TRBD1. Germline CDR1 and CDR2: LNHDA and SQIVND (reference sequence). Unmatched junction bases numbered 2, after V lost 7 bases and J lost 5 bases. This CDR3 contains 12 residues. In nucleotides, the CDR3 is TGTGCCAGTACAGGGGGGTATCAGCCCCAGCATTTT. It encodes CASTGGYQPQHF.

This chain connects TRBV10-3 to TRBJ1-5; D call uncertain. The V and J ends lost 0 bases and 5 bases respectively, with 8 bases between them. The CDR3 has 14 amino acids. The V gene's germline CDR1 is ENHRY and CDR2 SYGVKD. CDR3: CAISESDGDQPQHF. As DNA, the CDR3 is TGTGCCATCAGTGAGTCTGACGGAGATCAGCCCCAGCATTTT.

The V call is TRBV29-1, the J call TRBJ2-7; TRBD2 might be the D (6 bases). V shed 5 bases and J shed 2 bases, with 10 bases lying between them. The CDR3 is 12 amino acids. Per the germline V gene, CDR1 is SQVTM and CDR2 is ANQGSEA. The CDR3 nucleotides read TGCAGCGTTTTAGCGGAGACCTACGAGCAGTACTTC. It yields the protein CSVLAETYEQYF.